This T cell receptor beta chain was observed in a study of cytomegalovirus exposure and HLA in healthy donors. Whole-study results and caveats: There were several of the most significant clusters that appeared linked to common viral pathogens in a later analysis. Researchers catalogued around 150 TCR beta chains as cytomegalovirus-associated. TCR beta V segments were, for the most part, productive about 87% or about 30% of the time in an earlier analysis. Across all donors, roughly uniform sequencing depth was an assumption of the presence/absence analyses.

This clone was seen just once. Its antigen is unknown. 60 Vbeta and 13 Jbeta primers were used in PCR. Libraries were prepared by immunoSEQ multiplex PCR; TCRdb keeps only in-frame clonotypes and omits some of them. In the table there are over 130,000 clones, 70% to 85% of which are singletons. The CDR3 runs 18 residues. V was clipped by 0 bases and J by 2 bases, with 19 bases between them. Germline V gives CDR1 LNHNV, CDR2 YYDKDF (reference sequence). The TCR was taken from a male donor in good health and CMV-seronegative. The V call is TRBV15, the J call TRBJ1-2; D perhaps matches TRBD1 (5 bases). The sample was PBMCs. The DNA of the CDR3 is TGTGCCACCAGCAGAGATCGAGGCACGGGGGGAGGGAACTATGGCTACACCTTC. It translates to CATSRDRGTGGGNYGYTF.